The sequence of this T cell receptor beta chain was determined in a study of OX40 agonist ivuxolimab in advanced cancers. Method: immunoSEQ multiplex PCR; TCRdb's copy keeps in-frame clones and lacks some. The sample yields 50,000 to 75,000 clones, 87% seen once. This clone was picked up one time. CDR1 LNHNV and CDR2 YYDKDF come from the germline V gene (reference sequence). The V gene lost 5 bases and the J gene lost 6 bases, with 18 bases spanning the gap. This CDR3 contains 15 residues. The clonotype comes from an adult with an advanced solid tumor such as melanoma, head and neck, liver or kidney cancer. The specimen comprised CD4+ or CD8+ T cells sorted from blood, sampled in a trial of the OX40 agonist ivuxolimab. This chain uses TRBV15 with TRBJ2-3; the D gene could be TRBD1 or TRBD2 (6 bases each). This chain's CDR3 is CATSPRGGQRDTQYF. DNA of the CDR3: TGTGCCACCAGCCCCCGAGGGGGGCAGAGGGATACGCAGTATTTT.